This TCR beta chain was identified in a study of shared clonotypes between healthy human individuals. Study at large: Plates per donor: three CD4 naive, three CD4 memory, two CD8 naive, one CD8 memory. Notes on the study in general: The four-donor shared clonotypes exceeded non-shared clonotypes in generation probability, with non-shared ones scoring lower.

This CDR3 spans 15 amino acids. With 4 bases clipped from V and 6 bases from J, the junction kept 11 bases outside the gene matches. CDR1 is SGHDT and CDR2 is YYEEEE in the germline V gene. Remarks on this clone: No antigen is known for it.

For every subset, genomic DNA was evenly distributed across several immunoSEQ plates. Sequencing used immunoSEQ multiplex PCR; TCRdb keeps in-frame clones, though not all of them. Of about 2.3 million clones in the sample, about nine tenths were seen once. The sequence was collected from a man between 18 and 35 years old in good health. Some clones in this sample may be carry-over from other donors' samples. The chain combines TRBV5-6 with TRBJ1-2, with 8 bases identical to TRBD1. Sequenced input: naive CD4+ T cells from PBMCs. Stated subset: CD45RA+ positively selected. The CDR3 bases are TGTGCCAGCAGCGGAACCGGGACAGGTAATGATGGCTACACCTTC. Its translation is CASSGTGTGNDGYTF.